The sequence of this T cell receptor beta chain was determined in a study of blood T cell repertoires in COVID-19. The cohort comprised adults aged about 18 to 100 years residing in around 25 US areas. Cohorts were determined from participant-reported clinical history. Germline CDR1 SGDLS, CDR2 YYNGEE. V gave up 5 bases and J gave up 4 bases; unmatched junction bases: 11. There are 15 residues in the CDR3. Repertoires were generated with immunoSEQ multiplex PCR, while TCRdb's copy carries only in-frame clones and drops some. The sample includes over 250,000 clones, around 80% seen only once; the top ten take under 5%.

V gene TRBV9 combines with J gene TRBJ2-5; 7 positions agree with TRBD2. The sample taken for sequencing was PBMCs or T cells enriched from blood (not recorded which). The receptor comes from a man aged 25 to 40 with acute COVID-19. The CDR3 is CASSTAAGAVETQYF. As DNA, the CDR3 is TGTGCCAGCAGTACCGCCGCGGGAGCGGTAGAGACCCAGTACTTC. The variable domain in full, completed from reference TRBV9 and TRBJ2-5, reads DSGVTQTPKHLITATGQRVTLRCSPRSGDLSVYWYQQSLDQGLQFLIQYYNGEERAKGNILERFSAQQFPDLHSELNLSSLELGDSALYFCASSTAAGAVETQYFGPGTRLLVL.